This T cell receptor (beta chain) derives from a study of T cell repertoires in cytomegalovirus infection. At the level of the study: Epitope selection comprised recently identified HLA-C-restricted CMV epitopes and well-studied HLA-B-restricted CMV epitopes. Indications of both CMV infection and matching HLA type were provided by public TCR beta signatures. The study, taken as a whole, reports: Frequencies of public TCR beta families were cumulated, and this identified carriers of CMV plus the relevant HLA.

The CDR3 is 13 residues long. J lost 3 bases, V lost 6 bases, and 4 bases had no gene match. TCRdb processed the reads anew with MiXCR; each CDR3 protein has one entry. This sample yields under 300,000 distinct CDR3 sequences, of which approximately 22% are seen a single time; approximately 19% belongs to the top ten. This clonotype occurred a few times. Its antigen is not known. The receptor comes from a human donor in good health (CMV status not recorded). Some clones in this sample may be carry-over from other donors' samples. Sample: cultured PBMCs, taken from culture after CMV antigen stimulation. This chain uses TRBV12-3 or TRBV12-4 with TRBJ1-2, with TRBD1 identical over 7 bases. CDR3 region: CASRDTGDYGYTF. The CDR3 DNA reads TGTGCCAGCAGGGACACAGGGGACTATGGCTACACCTTC.